This entry features one T cell receptor beta chain sequence. The antigen is undetermined. This record comes from a study of blood T cells in healthy people across ages. About the research overall: Template switching picked up about one barcoded beta molecule for each two T cells.

PCR was performed a second time for about 7 to 12 cycles using a sample-barcoded 5' primer and a J-beta primer mix. TCRdb re-derived calls from the 5' RACE reads in MiXCR, one entry per CDR3 protein. This sample has roughly 830,000 distinct CDR3 sequences, with approximately 65% found just once. Broader study findings: Estimates of total diversity, which came from one million sequenced T cells, were considered to be underestimates. Donors of long life had a larger count of naive CD4+ cells and greater diversity than aged donors.

The CDR3 is 13 amino acids. Trimming shortened V by 5 bases and J by 2 bases, and 7 bases separated the two germline ends. The germline V gene encodes CDR1 SGHTA and CDR2 FQGNSA. Drawn from each donor were approximately 9.2 milliliters of peripheral blood. The rearrangement uses TRBV7-2 and TRBJ2-4; D not certain. This receptor was obtained from a man aged 30-40 years in good health. The sequenced sample was blood. In DNA form, the CDR3 reads TGTGCCAGCAGCCAACATCCCAAAAACATTCAGTACTTC. Its protein is CASSQHPKNIQYF.